This T cell receptor beta chain was sequenced for a study of glioma-infiltrating T cells. For this clonotype: Its antigen is not identified.

From germline, CDR1 is DFQATT and CDR2 SNEGSKA (reference sequence). V was clipped by 2 bases and J by 7 bases; unmatched bases: 4. The CDR3 sequence is 12 residues long. Study-wide findings and caveats: Non-neoplastic patients had below-expected tissue-blood divergence, while all gliomas exceeded expectation.

Using RNA template, CDR3s of TCR alpha and beta were amplified with iRepertoire arm-PCR. One-step reverse transcription and amplification started from about 100-400 ng of tissue mRNA or PBMC total RNA. MiXCR, run by TCRdb on the multiplex PCR reads, gives a single entry per CDR3 protein. In the table there are under 150,000 distinct CDR3 sequences, more than 35% of which are singletons. The clonotype was recovered from a human donor with low-grade glioma or glioblastoma, undergoing nonglioma brain surgery, or in good health (not recorded which). Sequencing was done on a sample of glioma tissue, nonneoplastic brain tissue, or PBMCs (not recorded which). The chain combines TRBV20-1 with TRBJ2-7; TRBD2 agrees at 8 bases. CDR3 nucleotide sequence: TGCAGTGCTAGAAAACTAGCGGAGGAGCAGTACTTC. Protein: CSARKLAEEQYF.